These 27 T cell receptor beta chains were all obtained from the same sample, sequenced in a study of control samples from healthy donors and cancer patients. Assay: immunoSEQ multiplex PCR; the TCRdb copy retains only in-frame clones and omits some. The sample holds some 4,000 clones, roughly 80% seen once. The sample taken for sequencing was formalin-fixed, paraffin-embedded tissue. These TCRs come from a female donor with melanoma.

The chain joins TRBV5-6 to TRBJ2-7; D unclear. Germline assignment: CDR1 SGHDT and CDR2 YYEEEE. V was shortened by 2 bases and J by 0 bases, with 6 bases between the two germline ends. The CDR3 runs to 13 residues. CDR3 sequence: CASSFVDSYEQYF. The CDR3 DNA reads TGTGCCAGCAGCTTTGTGGACTCCTACGAGCAGTACTTC.

The V call is TRBV28, the J call TRBJ2-7; 14 bases align to TRBD2. J gave up 4 bases and V 6 bases, and 8 bases lay outside the gene matches. This CDR3 comprises 16 residues. The V gene's germline CDR1 is MDHEN and CDR2 SYDVKM. The CDR3 bases are TGTGCCAGCAGCCCTCCGGGACTAGCGGGAGTTTACGAGCAGTACTTC. Amino acids: CASSPPGLAGVYEQYF. Looking up the rest from reference TRBV28 and TRBJ2-7 gives the full variable domain: DVKVTQSSRYLVKRTGEKVFLECVQDMDHENMFWYRQDPGLGLRLIYFSYDVKMKEKGDIPEGYSVSREKKERFSLILESASTNQTSMYLCASSPPGLAGVYEQYFGPGTRLTVT.

The chain recombines TRBV5-1 with TRBJ1-5; a weak D match, TRBD1 (6 bases). V lost 2 bases and J lost 6, with 12 bases in between. CDR1 and CDR2 from the germline V gene are SGHRS and YFSETQ. CDR3 size: 14 residues. Written as DNA, the CDR3 is TGCGCCAGCAGCTTCTCAGGGGATGCTCAGCCCCAGCATTTT. Its protein product is CASSFSGDAQPQHF. Together with reference TRBV5-1 and TRBJ1-5, the CDR3 gives the full variable domain: KAGVTQTPRYLIKTRGQQVTLSCSPISGHRSVSWYQQTPGQGLQFLFEYFSETQRNKGNFPGRFSGRQFSNSRSEMNVSTLELGDSALYLCASSFSGDAQPQHFGDGTRLSIL.

This chain uses TRBV7-2 with TRBJ2-1; D perhaps matches TRBD2 (6 bases). This CDR3 contains 14 residues. Germline lookup yields CDR1 SGHTA and CDR2 FQGNSA. The V gene lost 1 base and the J gene lost 9 bases, with 13 bases spanning the gap. CDR3 region: CASSLGEAAVEQFF. CDR3 DNA: TGTGCCAGCAGCTTAGGGGAGGCGGCAGTTGAGCAGTTCTTC.

This clone was found a few times. The genes are TRBV15 and TRBJ1-2, with D possibly matching TRBD1 (5 bases). The germline V and J ends were trimmed by 2 bases and 6 bases, with 16 bases remaining between them. The length of the CDR3 is 15 residues. Germline V gene lookup returns CDR1 LNHNV and CDR2 YYDKDF (reference sequence). The CDR3 nucleotides are TGTGCCACCAGCAGAAGTACCGGGACCTGGGATGGCTACACCTTC. Its translation: CATSRSTGTWDGYTF.

This clone was seen only a few times. This chain joins TRBV7-9 and TRBJ2-7; D is unresolved. The CDR3 is made up of 16 amino acids. Trimming removed 5 bases at V and 2 bases at J, with 19 bases between. CDR1 and CDR2 (germline): SEHNR, FQNEAQ (reference sequence). CDR3 coding DNA: TGTGCCAGCAGCCATTGGGCGGCAGTTCAAACCTACGAGCAGTACTTC. Its protein is CASSHWAAVQTYEQYF.

This sequence joins TRBV2 and TRBJ1-6; D perhaps matches TRBD1 (5 bases). The CDR3 runs 13 residues. Germline V lookup: CDR1 SNHLY, CDR2 FYNNEI. V was trimmed by 4 bases and J by 4 bases, leaving 5 bases between them. The CDR3 DNA reads TGTGCCAGCAGTGGGGGGTATAATTCACCCCTCCACTTT. Translation gives CASSGGYNSPLHF.

The V call is TRBV19, the J call TRBJ2-2; no clear D gene. The V gene lost 2 bases and the J gene lost 7 bases, with 14 bases spanning the gap. There are 15 residues in the CDR3. CDR1 and CDR2 (germline): LNHDA, SQIVND (reference sequence). CDR3 sequence (DNA): TGTGCCAGTAGTATACCCGGGCCCTTTTACGGGGAGCTGTTTTTT. Protein sequence: CASSIPGPFYGELFF.

This sequence joins TRBV4-3 and TRBJ2-6; no reliable D call. V gave up 0 bases and J gave up 0 bases, with 9 bases separating them. The CDR3 extends over 17 amino acids. Germline lookup yields CDR1 LGHNA and CDR2 YSLEER. The CDR3 DNA reads TGCGCCAGCAGCCAAGACGGTCAGTCCTCTGGGGCCAACGTCCTGACTTTC. Translated, it gives CASSQDGQSSGANVLTF.

The chain employs TRBV29-1 and TRBJ2-7; tentatively, D is TRBD2 (7 bases). CDR3 length: 13 amino acids. Trimming removed 6 bases from V and 2 bases from J, with 14 bases in between. CDR1 and CDR2 (germline): SQVTM, ANQGSEA. CDR3 in amino acids: CSVWGGAAYEQYF. The DNA for the CDR3 is TGCAGCGTCTGGGGGGGGGCGGCCTACGAGCAGTACTTC.

This chain connects TRBV5-5 to TRBJ2-1; the match to TRBD1 covers 12 bases. CDR3 length equals 14 residues. From germline, CDR1 is SGHKS and CDR2 YYEKEE (reference sequence). The trim removed 9 bases at V and 10 bases at J, leaving 11 bases unmatched. The CDR3 protein is CATSLRDRGQEQFF. CDR3 DNA sequence: TGTGCCACCTCACTAAGGGACAGGGGGCAAGAGCAGTTCTTC. Together with reference TRBV5-5 and TRBJ2-1, the CDR3 gives the full variable domain: DAGVTQSPTHLIKTRGQQVTLRCSPISGHKSVSWYQQVLGQGPQFIFQYYEKEERGRGNFPDRFSARQFPNYSSELNVNALLLGDSALYLCATSLRDRGQEQFFGPGTRLTVL.

The V call is TRBV6-5, the J call TRBJ2-6; the D gene is possibly TRBD2 (6 bases). V gave up 1 base and J gave up 3 bases, with 10 bases separating them. This CDR3 has 16 residues. CDR1 MNHEY and CDR2 SVGAGI come from the germline V gene. This CDR3 is CASSYYVGGGANVLTF. The CDR3 DNA sequence: TGTGCCAGCAGTTACTACGTGGGGGGTGGGGCCAACGTCCTGACTTTC.

This CDR3 is CASSYRGVTEAFF. The CDR3 bases are TGTGCCAGCAGTTACCGGGGGGTGACTGAAGCTTTCTTT. V gene TRBV6-2 or TRBV6-3 combines with J gene TRBJ1-1; D possibly corresponds to TRBD1 (5 bases). CDR3 length: 13 residues. V lost 2 bases and J lost 5, with 9 bases in between. CDR1 is MNHEY and CDR2 is SVGEGT in the germline V gene.

The rearrangement links TRBV6-6 to TRBJ2-7; D is possibly TRBD2 (7 bases). The germline V gene encodes CDR1 MNHNY and CDR2 SVGAGI (reference sequence). The CDR3 is 16 amino acids. V was clipped by 6 bases and J by 2 bases, with 20 bases between them. As DNA, the CDR3 is TGTGCCAGCAGCGACGCACGGGGGGCTCCCCCCTACGAGCAGTACTTC. Its protein is CASSDARGAPPYEQYF.

The CDR3: CASSMRGSIEAFF. CDR3 sequence (DNA): TGTGCCAGTAGTATGAGGGGGTCGATTGAAGCTTTCTTT. The genes are TRBV19 and TRBJ1-1; possibly TRBD1 for D (6 bases). Germline-derived CDR1 and CDR2 are LNHDA and SQIVND (reference sequence). Trimming cost V 3 bases and J 7 bases, with 12 bases left between them. The CDR3 has 13 residues.

This clone showed up just once. This chain connects TRBV5-6 to TRBJ1-1; TRBD1 might be the D (6 bases). CDR3 length: 14 residues. Germline V gene data show CDR1 as SGHDT and CDR2 as YYEEEE. Trimming removed 3 bases from V and 1 base from J, with 10 bases in between. The CDR3 nucleotides read TGTGCCAGCAGCTGGGGGGCACGGAACACTGAAGCTTTCTTT. Translating it yields CASSWGARNTEAFF.

The chain uses TRBV7-8 and TRBJ1-2, with D possibly matching TRBD1 (5 bases). The CDR3 spans 14 residues. Germline V lookup: CDR1 SGHVS, CDR2 FQNEAQ. V was trimmed by 5 bases and J by 3 bases, leaving 13 bases between them. CDR3 DNA sequence: TGTGCCAGCAGCCCCCCGGGGGTCCACTATGGCTACACCTTC. Translating gives CASSPPGVHYGYTF.

The rearrangement joins TRBV11-2 to TRBJ1-1; D is undetermined. Germline V gives CDR1 SGHAT, CDR2 FQNNGV. CDR3 length: 12 residues. Trimming shortened V by 5 bases and J by 8 bases, and 12 bases separated the two germline ends. The CDR3 loop is CASSRNMGEAFF. The DNA for the CDR3 is TGTGCCAGCAGCCGAAATATGGGGGAAGCTTTCTTT.

The rearrangement uses TRBV10-3 and TRBJ1-2; tentative D call: TRBD1 (6 bases). Trimming pared 2 bases from V and 7 bases from J, leaving 11 bases between. This CDR3 comprises 13 residues. CDR1 and CDR2 (germline): ENHRY, SYGVKD. CDR3 amino acids: CAISEHREGGYTF. Here the CDR3 DNA reads TGTGCCATCAGTGAGCACAGGGAGGGTGGCTACACCTTC.

The chain uses TRBV15 and TRBJ2-2; D gene uncertain. CDR3 length: 15 amino acids. The germline CDR1 and CDR2 sequences are LNHNV and YYDKDF (reference sequence). V was pared by 0 bases and J by 2 bases, with 7 bases between. CDR3 sequence reads: CATSRDDPNTGELFF. In DNA, the CDR3 is TGTGCCACCAGCAGAGATGACCCAAACACCGGGGAGCTGTTTTTT.

The CDR3 bases are TGTGCCAGTCGGGAACAGTATGGCTACACCTTC. Its protein is CASREQYGYTF. V usage is TRBV19 and J usage is TRBJ1-2; no clear D gene. Trimming shortened V by 8 bases and J by 5 bases, and 9 bases separated the two germline ends. Germline CDR1 and CDR2: LNHDA and SQIVND (reference sequence). CDR3 length: 11 residues.

The V call is TRBV12-3 or TRBV12-4, the J call TRBJ1-5; D remains ambiguous. This CDR3 region has 12 residues. Trimming pared 6 bases from V and 4 bases from J, leaving 7 bases between. CDR3 region: CASRGVNQPQHF. The CDR3 nucleotides are TGTGCCAGCAGGGGTGTAAATCAGCCCCAGCATTTT.

Turning to this clone: Germline and junction disagree at one end, which may indicate a read error. The chain has TRBV18 and TRBJ2-3, with D perhaps matching TRBD1 (5 bases). The CDR3 is made up of 15 amino acids. Germline CDR1 reads KGHSH; CDR2 reads LQKENI. For the CDR3, the DNA is TGTGTCAGCTCACCACCGGGCAGGGTGGCAGATACGCAGTATTTT. This codes for CVSSPPGRVADTQYF.

The chain recombines TRBV12-5 with TRBJ2-7, with 8 bases aligning to TRBD2. The V gene end was trimmed by 2 bases and the J gene end by 6 bases; junction bases not matched to a gene: 6. CDR1 and CDR2 (germline): LGHNT, FRNRAP. This CDR3 region has 14 residues. The CDR3 coding sequence is TGTGCTAGTGGTTTGTACGGGAGGGCCCTCGAGCAGTACTTC. Its translation is CASGLYGRALEQYF.

The rearrangement links TRBV11-1 to TRBJ2-4; no clear D gene. This CDR3 is 15 amino acids long. V was clipped by 0 bases and J by 0 bases, with 6 bases between them. In germline, CDR1 is SGHAT, CDR2 FQDESV (reference sequence). CDR3 loop: CASSLAFAAKNIQYF. The DNA of the CDR3 is TGTGCCAGCAGCTTAGCATTCGCAGCCAAAAACATTCAGTACTTC.

V is TRBV3-1 (or the pseudogene TRBV3-2) and J is TRBJ2-1; D possibly corresponds to TRBD2 (6 bases). The V end was cut by 1 base, the J end by 15 bases, with 13 bases between. In germline, CDR1 is LGHDT, CDR2 YNNKEL (reference sequence). CDR3 size: 12 residues. CDR3 nucleotides: TGTGCCAGCAGCCAAGGGACCGGGAGAACGTTCTTC. Its protein is CASSQGTGRTFF.

The table lists this clone with a few counts. The chain has TRBV27 and TRBJ2-1; D ambiguous. From germline, CDR1 is MNHEY and CDR2 SMNVEV (reference sequence). The CDR3 has 13 residues. Trimming stripped 3 bases from V and 9 bases from J, with 12 bases between. The CDR3: CASSFRRFGEQFF. The CDR3 bases are TGTGCCAGCAGTTTCCGACGGTTCGGTGAGCAGTTCTTC.